The present T cell receptor beta chain was sequenced within a study of blood T cell repertoires in COVID-19. Across the study: PBMCs, B-cell-depleted T cells, or T cells provided the cDNA or gDNA that made up the material.

Trimming pared 6 bases from V and 2 bases from J, leaving 13 bases between. CDR3 length equals 14 residues. Germline CDR1 and CDR2: MNHEY and SVGAGI. Original data processing: Quantification of nucleated cells was approximated via reference gene primer amplification. TCRdb keeps only in-frame clones here, not all; method: immunoSEQ multiplex PCR. V, J and clone size were drawn from that table, and D and trimming were deduced from the DNA. The data contain over 150,000 clones, 85% of them singletons. The chain uses TRBV6-5 and TRBJ1-1; D is possibly TRBD1 (6 bases). The specimen was peripheral blood. This receptor was obtained from a woman aged 55-70 years with COVID-19, enrolled during active disease. CDR3 loop: CASRVQDRNTEAFF. The CDR3 bases are TGTGCCAGCAGAGTCCAGGACAGAAACACTGAAGCTTTCTTT.